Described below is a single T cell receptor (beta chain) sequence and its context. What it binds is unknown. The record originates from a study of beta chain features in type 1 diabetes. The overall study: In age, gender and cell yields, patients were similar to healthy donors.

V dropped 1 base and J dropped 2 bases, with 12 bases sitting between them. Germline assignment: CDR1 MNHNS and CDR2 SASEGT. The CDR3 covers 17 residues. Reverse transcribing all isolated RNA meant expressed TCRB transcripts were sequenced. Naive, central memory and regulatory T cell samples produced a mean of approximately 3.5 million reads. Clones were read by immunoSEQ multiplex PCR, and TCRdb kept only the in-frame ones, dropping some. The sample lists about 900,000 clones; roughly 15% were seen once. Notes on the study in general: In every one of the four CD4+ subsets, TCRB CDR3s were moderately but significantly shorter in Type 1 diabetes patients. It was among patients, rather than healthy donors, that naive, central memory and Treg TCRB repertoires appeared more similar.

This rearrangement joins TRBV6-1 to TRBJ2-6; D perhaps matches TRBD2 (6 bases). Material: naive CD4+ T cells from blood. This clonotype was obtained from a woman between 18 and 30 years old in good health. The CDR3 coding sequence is TGTGCCAGCAGTGAAGACAAGACGGGGGCTGGGGCCAACGTCCTGACTTTC. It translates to CASSEDKTGAGANVLTF.